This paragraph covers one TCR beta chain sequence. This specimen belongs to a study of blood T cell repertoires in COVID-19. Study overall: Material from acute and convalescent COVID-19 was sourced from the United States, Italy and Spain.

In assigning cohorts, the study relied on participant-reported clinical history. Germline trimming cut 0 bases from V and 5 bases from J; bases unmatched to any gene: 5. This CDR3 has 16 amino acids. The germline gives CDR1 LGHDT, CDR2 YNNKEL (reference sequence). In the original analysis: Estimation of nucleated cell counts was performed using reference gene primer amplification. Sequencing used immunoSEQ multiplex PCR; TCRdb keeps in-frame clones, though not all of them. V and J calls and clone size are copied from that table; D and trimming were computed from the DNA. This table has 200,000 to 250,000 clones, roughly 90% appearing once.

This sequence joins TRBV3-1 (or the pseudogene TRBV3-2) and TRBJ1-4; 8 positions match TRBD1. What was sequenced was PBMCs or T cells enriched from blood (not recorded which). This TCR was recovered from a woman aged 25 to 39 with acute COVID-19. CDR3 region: CASSQEITGGNEKLFF. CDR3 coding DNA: TGTGCCAGCAGCCAAGAGATTACAGGGGGAAATGAAAAACTGTTTTTT.